This TCR beta chain was found in a study of radiation and T cells in renal cell carcinoma. About the research overall: Nephrectomy followed 15 Gy stereotactic body radiation by 4 weeks.

This CDR3 has 19 amino acids. Germline V gene lookup returns CDR1 LNHDA and CDR2 SQIVND (reference sequence). After removal of 0 bases from V and 3 bases from J, the junction contained 9 bases not matched to a gene. The method was immunoSEQ multiplex PCR; TCRdb's version includes in-frame clones alone and lacks a portion of them. Found here are some 50,000 clones, 75% to 90% of them singletons; the top ten hold 29%. The time point is: blood 2 weeks post-SBRT. The sample's treatment: 15 Gy SBRT to primary tumor, nephrectomy 4 weeks later. V gene TRBV19 combines with J gene TRBJ2-6; 9 nucleotides agree with TRBD2. This receptor was taken from a woman in her sixties or seventies with renal cell carcinoma. The input for sequencing was blood, taken from a patient whose treatment included radiotherapy and nephrectomy. The CDR3 region is CASSIDQRGEVYGANVLTF. CDR3 DNA: TGTGCCAGTAGTATAGATCAGCGGGGGGAAGTTTATGGGGCCAACGTCCTGACTTTC.